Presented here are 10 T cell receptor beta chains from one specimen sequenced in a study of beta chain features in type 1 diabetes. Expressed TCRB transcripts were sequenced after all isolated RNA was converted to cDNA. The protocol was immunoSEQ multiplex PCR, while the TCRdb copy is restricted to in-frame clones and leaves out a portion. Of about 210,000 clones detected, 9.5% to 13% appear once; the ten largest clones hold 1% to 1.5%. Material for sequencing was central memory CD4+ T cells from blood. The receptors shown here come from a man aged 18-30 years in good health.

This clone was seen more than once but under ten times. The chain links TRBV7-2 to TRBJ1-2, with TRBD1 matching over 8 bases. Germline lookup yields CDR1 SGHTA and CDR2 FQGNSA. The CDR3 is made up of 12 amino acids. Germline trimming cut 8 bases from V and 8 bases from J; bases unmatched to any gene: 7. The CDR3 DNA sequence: TGTGCCAGCTCCAGGACAGGGTTCGGCTACACCTTC. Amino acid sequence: CASSRTGFGYTF.

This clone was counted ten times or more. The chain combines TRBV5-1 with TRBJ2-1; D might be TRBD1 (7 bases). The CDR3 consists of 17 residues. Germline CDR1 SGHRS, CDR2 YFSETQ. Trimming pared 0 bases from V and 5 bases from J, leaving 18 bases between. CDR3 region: CASSLALGGGYHNEQFF. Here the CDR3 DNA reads TGCGCCAGCAGCTTGGCCTTAGGAGGGGGCTACCACAATGAGCAGTTCTTC.

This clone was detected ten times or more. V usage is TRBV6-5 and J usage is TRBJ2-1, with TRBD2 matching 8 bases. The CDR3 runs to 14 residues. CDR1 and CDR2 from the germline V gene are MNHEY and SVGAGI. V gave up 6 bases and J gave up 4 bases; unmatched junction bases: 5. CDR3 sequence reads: CASRREASYNEQFF. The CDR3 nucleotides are TGTGCCAGCAGGCGGGAGGCCTCTTACAATGAGCAGTTCTTC.

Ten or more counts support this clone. CDR3 region: CASSKDRTYEQYF. CDR3 DNA sequence: TGTGCCAGTAGTAAGGACCGAACCTACGAGCAGTACTTC. The V call is TRBV19, the J call TRBJ2-7; D is uncertain. V lost 4 bases to trimming and J lost 2 bases, with 9 bases between them. There are 13 residues in the CDR3. Germline V lookup: CDR1 LNHDA, CDR2 SQIVND (reference sequence).

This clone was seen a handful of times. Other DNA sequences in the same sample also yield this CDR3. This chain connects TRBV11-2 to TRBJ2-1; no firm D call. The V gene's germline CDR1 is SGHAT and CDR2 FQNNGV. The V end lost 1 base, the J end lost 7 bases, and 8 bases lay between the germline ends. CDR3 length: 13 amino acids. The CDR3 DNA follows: TGTGCCAGCAGCTTAGTTTCGCGAAATGAGCAGTTCTTC. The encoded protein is CASSLVSRNEQFF.

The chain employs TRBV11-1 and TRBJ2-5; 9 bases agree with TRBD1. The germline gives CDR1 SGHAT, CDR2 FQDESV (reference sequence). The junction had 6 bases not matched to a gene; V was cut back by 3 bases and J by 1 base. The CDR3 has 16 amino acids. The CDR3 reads CASSFRDRVIQETQYF. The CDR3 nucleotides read TGTGCCAGCAGCTTCCGGGACAGGGTAATCCAAGAGACCCAGTACTTC.

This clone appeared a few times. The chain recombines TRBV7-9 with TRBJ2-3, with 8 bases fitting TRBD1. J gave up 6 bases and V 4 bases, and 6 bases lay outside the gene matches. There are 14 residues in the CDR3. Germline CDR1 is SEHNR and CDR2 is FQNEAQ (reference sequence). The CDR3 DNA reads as TGTGCCAGCAGCTCCCAGGGGGCGGATGATACGCAGTATTTT. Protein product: CASSSQGADDTQYF.

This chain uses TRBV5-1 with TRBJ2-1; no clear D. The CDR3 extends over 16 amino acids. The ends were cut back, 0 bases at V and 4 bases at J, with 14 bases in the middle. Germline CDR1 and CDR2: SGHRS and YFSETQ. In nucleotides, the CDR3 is TGCGCCAGCAGCTTGGCGACCGGAAACCCTTACAATGAGCAGTTCTTC. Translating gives CASSLATGNPYNEQFF. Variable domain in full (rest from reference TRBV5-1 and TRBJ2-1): KAGVTQTPRYLIKTRGQQVTLSCSPISGHRSVSWYQQTPGQGLQFLFEYFSETQRNKGNFPGRFSGRQFSNSRSEMNVSTLELGDSALYLCASSLATGNPYNEQFFGPGTRLTVL.

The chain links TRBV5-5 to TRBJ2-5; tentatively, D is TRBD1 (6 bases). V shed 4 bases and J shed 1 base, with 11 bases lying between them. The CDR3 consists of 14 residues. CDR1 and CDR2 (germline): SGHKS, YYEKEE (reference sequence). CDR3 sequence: CASSLVDSQETQYF. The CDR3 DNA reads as TGTGCCAGCAGCCTAGTGGACAGCCAAGAGACCCAGTACTTC.

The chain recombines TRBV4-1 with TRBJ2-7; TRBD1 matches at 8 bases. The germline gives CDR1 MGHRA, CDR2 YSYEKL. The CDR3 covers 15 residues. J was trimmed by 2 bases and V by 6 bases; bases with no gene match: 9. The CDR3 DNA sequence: TGCGCCAGCAGAAGAGGCGGGACAGGACCCTACGAGCAGTACTTC. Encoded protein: CASRRGGTGPYEQYF.